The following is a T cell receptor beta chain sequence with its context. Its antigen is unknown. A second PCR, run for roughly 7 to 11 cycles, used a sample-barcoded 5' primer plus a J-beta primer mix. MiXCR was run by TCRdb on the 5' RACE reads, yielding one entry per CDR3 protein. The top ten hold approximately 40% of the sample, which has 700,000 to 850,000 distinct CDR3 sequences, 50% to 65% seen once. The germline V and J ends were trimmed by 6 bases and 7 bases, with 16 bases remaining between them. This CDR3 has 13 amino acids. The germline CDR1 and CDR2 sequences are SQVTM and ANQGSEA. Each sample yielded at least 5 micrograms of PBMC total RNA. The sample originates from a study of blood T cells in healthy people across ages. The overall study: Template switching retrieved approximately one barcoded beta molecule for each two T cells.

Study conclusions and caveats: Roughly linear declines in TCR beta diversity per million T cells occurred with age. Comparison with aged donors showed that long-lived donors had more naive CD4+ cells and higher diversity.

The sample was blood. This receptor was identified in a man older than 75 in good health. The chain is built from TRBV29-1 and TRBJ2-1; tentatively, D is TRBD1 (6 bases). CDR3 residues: CSVQGFSGNEQFF. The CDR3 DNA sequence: TGCAGCGTCCAGGGGTTCTCGGGGAATGAGCAGTTCTTC.